This T cell receptor (beta chain) appears in the sequencing data of a study of post-analysis software for immune sequencing data. Study outcomes and limitations: Under F measure analysis, samples from one preparation batch co-clustered strongly. Compared with controls, patients had more of five TRBV segments, including TRBV5-6, TRBV5-1 and TRBV20-1. When compared against controls, multiple sclerosis patients showed significantly lower normalized Chao1 diversity.

Details on this clonotype: Its antigen is still unknown.

The library was made from cDNA and included unique molecular identifiers. Via MiXCR, TCRdb re-called the PCR reads, giving one row per CDR3 protein. The table records around 710,000 distinct CDR3 sequences, 35% to 55% of them present only once. This CDR3 contains 15 residues. Germline-derived CDR1 and CDR2 are SQVTM and ANQGSEA. Trimming removed 4 bases from V and 0 bases from J; junction bases left unmatched: 5. The sample was blood. V gene TRBV29-1 combines with J gene TRBJ2-7; 11 positions agree with TRBD2. The TCR was taken from a girl between 5 and 17 years old with multiple sclerosis. CDR3 nucleotide sequence: TGCAGCGTTGTGGTGACTAGCGGGGTCTCCTACGAGCAGTACTTC. Protein sequence: CSVVVTSGVSYEQYF.